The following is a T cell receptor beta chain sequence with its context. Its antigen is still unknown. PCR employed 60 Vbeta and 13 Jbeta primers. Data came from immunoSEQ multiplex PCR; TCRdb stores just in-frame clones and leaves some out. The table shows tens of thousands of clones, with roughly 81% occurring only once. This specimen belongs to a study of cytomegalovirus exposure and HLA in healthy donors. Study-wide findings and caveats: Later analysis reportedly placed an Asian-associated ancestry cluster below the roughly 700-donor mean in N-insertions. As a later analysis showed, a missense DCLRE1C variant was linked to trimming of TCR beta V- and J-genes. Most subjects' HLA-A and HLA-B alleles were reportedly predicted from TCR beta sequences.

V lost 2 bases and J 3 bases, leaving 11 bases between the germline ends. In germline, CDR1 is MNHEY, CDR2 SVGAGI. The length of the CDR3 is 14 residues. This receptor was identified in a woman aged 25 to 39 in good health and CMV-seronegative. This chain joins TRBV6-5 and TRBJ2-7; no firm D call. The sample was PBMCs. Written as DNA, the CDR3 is TGTGCCAGCAGTTACGGTAGACTTAACTACGAGCAGTACTTC. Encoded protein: CASSYGRLNYEQYF.